These 3 T cell receptor beta chains were all obtained from the same sample, sequenced in a study of blood T cell repertoires in COVID-19 (TCRdb year 2020). Receptors were amplified or captured by the immunoSEQ multiplex PCR assay. Drawn from immuneACCESS, this table holds only the in-frame rearrangements with V and J called that TCRdb kept. Clones are partly lost; checked studies trace under half to an unresolved V gene and leave the rest unexplained. The sample records about 120,000 clones, 65% to 85% of which are singletons. The ten most abundant clones make up approximately 4.5% of the sample. Sequencing was done on a sample of peripheral blood. The receptors were sampled from a woman in her 70s with acute or convalescent COVID-19.

The rearrangement joins TRBV2 to TRBJ2-6; maybe TRBD1 (6 bases). The CDR3 runs 13 residues. Germline CDR1 reads SNHLY; CDR2 reads FYNNEI. The ends were cut back, 9 bases at V and 2 bases at J, with 8 bases in the middle. The CDR3 region is CARQGTGANVLTF. The CDR3 bases are TGTGCCAGACAGGGTACTGGGGCCAACGTCCTGACTTTC.

The chain uses TRBV7-2 and TRBJ1-1, with a possible D match to TRBD1 (5 bases). Trimming removed 5 bases at V and 4 bases at J, with 23 bases between. This CDR3 comprises 17 residues. Germline lookup yields CDR1 SGHTA and CDR2 FQGNSA. The CDR3 loop reads CASSPTGRRGLSTEAFF. In DNA, the CDR3 is TGTGCCAGCAGCCCAACAGGCCGTAGGGGCTTAAGCACTGAAGCTTTCTTT.

This sequence joins TRBV29-1 and TRBJ1-3; D is ambiguous. This CDR3 has 13 amino acids. V was trimmed by 4 bases and J by 2 bases, leaving 9 bases between them. Germline V gene lookup returns CDR1 SQVTM and CDR2 ANQGSEA. The CDR3 spells CSVGEGAGNTIYF. The CDR3 DNA reads as TGCAGCGTTGGGGAGGGAGCTGGAAACACCATATATTTT.